This T cell receptor beta chain was identified in a study of cytomegalovirus exposure and HLA in healthy donors. Study-level information: Some 87 million unique TCRs from HLA-typed donors were held in an early release of data.

Regarding this clone: Its antigen is not identified.

From germline, CDR1 is SQVTM and CDR2 ANQGSEA. V was trimmed by 8 bases and J by 9 bases, leaving 23 bases between them. This CDR3 is 14 amino acids long. 60 Vbeta and 13 Jbeta primers were used in PCR. Measured with immunoSEQ multiplex PCR; TCRdb has only the in-frame clones, and not every one. Of under 200,000 clones in the sample, approximately 85% were seen once. General study results and limits: The classifier reportedly diagnosed cytomegalovirus status with high specificity and sensitivity.

The TCR originated in a woman in her fifties or sixties in good health and CMV-seronegative. The chain recombines TRBV29-1 with TRBJ2-1; perhaps TRBD2 as D (7 bases). Sequencing was carried out using PBMCs. The CDR3 region has the DNA TGCAGCATAGGTTCCGGACAGACTAGCCGTGAGCAGTTCTTC. Its protein is CSIGSGQTSREQFF.